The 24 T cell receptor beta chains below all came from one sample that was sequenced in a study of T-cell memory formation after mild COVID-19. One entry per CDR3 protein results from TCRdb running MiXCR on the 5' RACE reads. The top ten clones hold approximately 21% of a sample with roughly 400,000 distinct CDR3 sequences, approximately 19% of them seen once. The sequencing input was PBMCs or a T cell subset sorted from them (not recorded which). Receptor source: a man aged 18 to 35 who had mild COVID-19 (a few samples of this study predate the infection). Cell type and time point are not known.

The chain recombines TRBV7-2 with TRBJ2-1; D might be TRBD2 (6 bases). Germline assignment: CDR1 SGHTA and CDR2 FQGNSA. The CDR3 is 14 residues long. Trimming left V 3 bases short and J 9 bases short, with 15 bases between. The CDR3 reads CASSLAEGSGEQFF. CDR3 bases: TGTGCCAGCAGCTTGGCGGAGGGATCGGGTGAGCAGTTCTTC.

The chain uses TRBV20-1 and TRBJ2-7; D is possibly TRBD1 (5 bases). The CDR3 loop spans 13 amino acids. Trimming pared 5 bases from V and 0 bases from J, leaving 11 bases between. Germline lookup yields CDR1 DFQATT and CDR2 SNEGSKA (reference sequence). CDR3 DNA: TGCAGTGCTTACGACAGCAACTCCTACGAGCAGTACTTC. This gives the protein CSAYDSNSYEQYF.

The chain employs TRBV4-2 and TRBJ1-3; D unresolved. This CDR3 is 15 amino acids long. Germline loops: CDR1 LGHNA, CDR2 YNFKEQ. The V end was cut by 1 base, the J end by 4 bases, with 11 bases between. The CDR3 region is CASSQVAAEGNTIYF. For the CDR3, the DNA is TGTGCCAGCAGCCAAGTTGCGGCGGAAGGAAACACCATATATTTT.

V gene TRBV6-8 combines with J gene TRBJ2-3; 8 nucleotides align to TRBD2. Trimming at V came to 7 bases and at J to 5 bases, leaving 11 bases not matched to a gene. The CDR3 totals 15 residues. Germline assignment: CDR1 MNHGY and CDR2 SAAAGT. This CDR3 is CASNRTSYGKDTQYF. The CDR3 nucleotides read TGTGCCAGCAACAGGACTAGCTATGGGAAAGATACGCAGTATTTT.

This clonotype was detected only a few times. The CDR3 nucleotides read TGTGCCAGCACGGAGACGCCGACCTACGAGCAGTACGTC. The encoded protein is CASTETPTYEQYV. J is TRBJ2-7 and V is TRBV6-2 or TRBV6-3; D call uncertain. Trimming shortened V by 7 bases and J by 2 bases, and 12 bases separated the two germline ends. This CDR3 region has 13 residues. The germline V gene encodes CDR1 MNHEY and CDR2 SVGEGT.

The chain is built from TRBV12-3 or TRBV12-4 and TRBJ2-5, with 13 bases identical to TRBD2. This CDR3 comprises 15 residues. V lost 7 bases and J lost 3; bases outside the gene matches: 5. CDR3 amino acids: CASTRLAGGKETQYF. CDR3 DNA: TGTGCCAGCACCCGACTAGCGGGGGGCAAAGAGACCCAGTACTTC.

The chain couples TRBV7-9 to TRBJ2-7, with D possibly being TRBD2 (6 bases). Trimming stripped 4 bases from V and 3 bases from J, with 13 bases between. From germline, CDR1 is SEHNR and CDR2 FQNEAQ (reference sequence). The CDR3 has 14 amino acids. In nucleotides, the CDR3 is TGTGCCAGCAGCTCGACTAGGGATGGCTACGAGCAGTACGTC. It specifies CASSSTRDGYEQYV.

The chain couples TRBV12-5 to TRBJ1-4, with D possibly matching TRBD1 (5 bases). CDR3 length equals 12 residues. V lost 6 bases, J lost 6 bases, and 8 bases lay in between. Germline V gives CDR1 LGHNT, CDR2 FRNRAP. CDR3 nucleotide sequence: TGTGCTAGTGGCAGGGAATATGAAAAACTGTTTTTT. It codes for CASGREYEKLFF.

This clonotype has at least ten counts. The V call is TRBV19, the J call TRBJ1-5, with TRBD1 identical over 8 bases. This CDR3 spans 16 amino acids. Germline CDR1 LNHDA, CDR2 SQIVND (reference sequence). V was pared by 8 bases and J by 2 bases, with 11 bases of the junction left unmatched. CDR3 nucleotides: TGTGCCAGTGACAGGGGCTCCGGACGGGGCAATCAGCCCCAGCATTTT. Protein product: CASDRGSGRGNQPQHF. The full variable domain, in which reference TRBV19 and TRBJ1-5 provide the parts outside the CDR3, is DGGITQSPKYLFRKEGQNVTLSCEQNLNHDAMYWYRQDPGQGLRLIYYSQIVNDFQKGDIAEGYSVSREKKESFPLTVTSAQKNPTAFYLCASDRGSGRGNQPQHFGDGTRLSIL.

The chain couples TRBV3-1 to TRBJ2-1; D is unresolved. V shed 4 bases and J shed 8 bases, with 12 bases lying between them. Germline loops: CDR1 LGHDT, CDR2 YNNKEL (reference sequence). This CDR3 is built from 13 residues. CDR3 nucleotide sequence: TGTGCCAGCAGCCCATCCACCCAGTATGAGCAGTTCTTC. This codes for CASSPSTQYEQFF.

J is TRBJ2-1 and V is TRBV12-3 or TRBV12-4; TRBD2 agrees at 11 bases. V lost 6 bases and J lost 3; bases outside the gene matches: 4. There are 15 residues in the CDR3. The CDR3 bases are TGTGCCAGCAGCACTAGCGGGGGCCTCTACAATGAGCAGTTCTTC. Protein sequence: CASSTSGGLYNEQFF.

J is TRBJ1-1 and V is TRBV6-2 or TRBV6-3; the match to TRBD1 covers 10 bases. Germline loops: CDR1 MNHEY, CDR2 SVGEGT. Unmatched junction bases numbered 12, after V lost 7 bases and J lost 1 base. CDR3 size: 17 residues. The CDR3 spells CASTRDRGHLGNTEAFF. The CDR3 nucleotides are TGTGCCAGCACCAGGGACAGGGGCCACCTAGGGAACACTGAAGCTTTCTTT.

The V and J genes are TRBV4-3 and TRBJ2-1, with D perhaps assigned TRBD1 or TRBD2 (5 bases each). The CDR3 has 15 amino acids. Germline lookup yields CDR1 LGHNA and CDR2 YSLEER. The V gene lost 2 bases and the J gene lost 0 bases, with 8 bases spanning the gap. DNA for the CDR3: TGCGCCAGCAGCCAAAGGGACCTCTCCTACAATGAGCAGTTCTTC. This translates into CASSQRDLSYNEQFF.

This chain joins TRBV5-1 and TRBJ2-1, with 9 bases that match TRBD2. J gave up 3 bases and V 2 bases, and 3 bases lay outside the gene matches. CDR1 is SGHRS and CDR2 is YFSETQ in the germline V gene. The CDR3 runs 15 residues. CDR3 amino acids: CASSFRAGGYNEQFF. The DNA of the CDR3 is TGCGCCAGCAGCTTCCGAGCGGGGGGCTACAATGAGCAGTTCTTC.

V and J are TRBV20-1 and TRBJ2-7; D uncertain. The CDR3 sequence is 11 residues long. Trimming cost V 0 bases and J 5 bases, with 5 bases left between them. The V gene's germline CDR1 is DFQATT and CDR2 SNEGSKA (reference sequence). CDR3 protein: CSARDYHEQYV. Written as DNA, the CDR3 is TGCAGTGCTAGAGATTACCACGAGCAGTACGTC.

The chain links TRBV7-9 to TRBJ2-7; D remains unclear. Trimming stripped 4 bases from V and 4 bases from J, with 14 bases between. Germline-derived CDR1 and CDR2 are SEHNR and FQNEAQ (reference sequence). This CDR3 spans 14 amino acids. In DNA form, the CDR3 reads TGTGCCAGCAGCTCCCTTTCGGACGGGTACGAGCAGTACTTC. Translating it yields CASSSLSDGYEQYF.

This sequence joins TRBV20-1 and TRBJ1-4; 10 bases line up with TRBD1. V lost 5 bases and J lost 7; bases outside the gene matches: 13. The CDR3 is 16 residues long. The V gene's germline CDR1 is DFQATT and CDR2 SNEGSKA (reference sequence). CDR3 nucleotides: TGCAGTGCTCCCGGGACAGGGGATTCGGCGGGTGAAAAACTGTTTTTT. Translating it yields CSAPGTGDSAGEKLFF.

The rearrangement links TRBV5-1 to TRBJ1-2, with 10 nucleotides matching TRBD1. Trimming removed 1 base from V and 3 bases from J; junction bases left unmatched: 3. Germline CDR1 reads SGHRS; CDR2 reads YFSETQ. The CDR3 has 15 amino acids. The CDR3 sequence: CASSLFGTGDYGYTF. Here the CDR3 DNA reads TGCGCCAGCAGCTTGTTCGGGACAGGGGACTATGGCTACACCTTC.

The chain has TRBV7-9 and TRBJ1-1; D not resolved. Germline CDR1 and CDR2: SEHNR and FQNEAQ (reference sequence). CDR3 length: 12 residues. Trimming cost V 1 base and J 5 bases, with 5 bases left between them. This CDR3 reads CASSLEATEAFF. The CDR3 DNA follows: TGTGCCAGCAGCTTAGAGGCTACTGAAGCTTTCTTT.

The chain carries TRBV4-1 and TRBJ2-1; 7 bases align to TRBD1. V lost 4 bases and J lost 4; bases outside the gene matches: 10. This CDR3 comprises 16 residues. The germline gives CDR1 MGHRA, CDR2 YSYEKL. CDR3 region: CASSLGEDRLYNEQFF. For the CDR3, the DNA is TGCGCCAGCAGCCTGGGAGAGGACAGGCTTTACAATGAGCAGTTCTTC.

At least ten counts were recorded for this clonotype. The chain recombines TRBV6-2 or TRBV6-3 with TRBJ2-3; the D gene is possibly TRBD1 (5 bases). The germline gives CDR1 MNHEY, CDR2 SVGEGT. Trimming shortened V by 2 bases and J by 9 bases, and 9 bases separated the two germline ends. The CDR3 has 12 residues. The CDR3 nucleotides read TGTGCCAGCAGTTACAGGGGTCCAACGCAGTATTTT. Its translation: CASSYRGPTQYF.

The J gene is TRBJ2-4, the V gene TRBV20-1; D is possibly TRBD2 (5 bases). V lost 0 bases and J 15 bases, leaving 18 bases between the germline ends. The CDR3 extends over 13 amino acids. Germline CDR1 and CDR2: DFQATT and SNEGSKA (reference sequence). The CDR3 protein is CSAREAGISGRYF. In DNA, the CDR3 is TGCAGTGCTAGAGAGGCGGGCATATCGGGTCGGTACTTC.

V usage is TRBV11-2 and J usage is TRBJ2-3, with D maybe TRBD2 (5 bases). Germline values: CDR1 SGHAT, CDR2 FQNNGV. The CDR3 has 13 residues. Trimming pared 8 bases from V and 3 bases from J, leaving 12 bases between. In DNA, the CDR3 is TGTGCCAGCTACGGGGTTGTGACAGATACGCAGTATTTT. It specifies CASYGVVTDTQYF.

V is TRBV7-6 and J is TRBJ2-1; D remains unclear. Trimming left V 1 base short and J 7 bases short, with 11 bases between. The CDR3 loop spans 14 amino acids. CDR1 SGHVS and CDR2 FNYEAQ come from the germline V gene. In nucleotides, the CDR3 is TGTGCCAGCAGCTTAGGTGAGACGACTAATGAGCAGTTCTTC. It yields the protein CASSLGETTNEQFF.